This TCR beta chain was observed in a study of cytomegalovirus exposure and HLA in healthy donors. This clone was detected once. 13 Jbeta primers and 60 Vbeta primers were used for the PCR. Some clones are missing from TCRdb's copy, which holds only in-frame ones; the method was immunoSEQ multiplex PCR. This sample yields approximately 160,000 clones, of which roughly 77% are seen a single time; over 4.5% belongs to the top ten. The clonotype was recovered from a male donor in good health and CMV-seronegative. Sequencing was carried out using PBMCs.

The CDR3 bases are TGTGCCACCAGCAGAGACACAAACTCTGGAAACACCATATATTTT. This codes for CATSRDTNSGNTIYF. The V gene is TRBV15, the J gene TRBJ1-3; D uncertain. Germline loops: CDR1 LNHNV, CDR2 YYDKDF (reference sequence). The CDR3 length is 15 residues. Trimming left V 0 bases short and J 0 bases short, with 6 bases between.